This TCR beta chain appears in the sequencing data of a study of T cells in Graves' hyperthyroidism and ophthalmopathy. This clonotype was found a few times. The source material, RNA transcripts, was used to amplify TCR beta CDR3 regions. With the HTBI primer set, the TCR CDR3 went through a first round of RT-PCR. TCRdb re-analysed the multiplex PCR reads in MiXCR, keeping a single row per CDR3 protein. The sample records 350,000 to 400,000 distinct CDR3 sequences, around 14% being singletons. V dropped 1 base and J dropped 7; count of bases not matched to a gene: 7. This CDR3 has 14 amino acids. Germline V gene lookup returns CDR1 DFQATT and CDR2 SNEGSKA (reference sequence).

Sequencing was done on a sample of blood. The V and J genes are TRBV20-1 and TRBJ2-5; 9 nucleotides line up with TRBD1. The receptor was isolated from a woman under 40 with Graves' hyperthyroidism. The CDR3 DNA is TGCAGTGCTAGAGTAGGGACAGGGTCGGCGACCCAGTACTTC. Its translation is CSARVGTGSATQYF.